This is a list of T cell receptor beta chains from one sample in a study of neurological immune-mediated disorders. TCRdb recomputed calls from the 5' RACE reads with MiXCR, one row per CDR3 protein. The sample includes tens of thousands of distinct CDR3 sequences, about 2% of them seen just once. The sequenced material came from PBMCs. The receptors stem from a woman between 35 and 50 years old with multiple sclerosis. Both conserved end residues are part of each CDR3. D genes are given only for firm matches. Clone sizes are given selectively: once, few, many, or a class where the clone is expanded.

CDR3 protein,CDR3 DNA,V gene,D gene,clone size,J gene
CSAAGQGRDTQYF,TGCAGTGCCGCCGGACAGGGGAGGGATACGCAGTATTTT,TRBV20-1,TRBD1,many,TRBJ2-3
CASSSGRLGGSSYEQYF,TGTGCCAGCAGCTCCGGCAGACTAGGCGGCAGCTCCTACGAGCAGTACTTC,TRBV7-9,NA,many,TRBJ2-7
CSDRRTGSTEAFF,TGCAGTGACCGTAGGACCGGGAGCACTGAAGCTTTCTTT,TRBV20-1,NA,many,TRBJ1-1
CASSPTGTHSGNTIYF,TGTGCCAGCAGTCCGACAGGGACTCACTCTGGAAACACCATATATTTT,TRBV12-3/TRBV12-4,TRBD1,many,TRBJ1-3
CSAVGGDNSYNEQFF,TGCAGTGCAGTCGGGGGGGATAACTCTTACAATGAGCAGTTCTTC,TRBV20-1,TRBD2,many,TRBJ2-1
CSAAPTGGDTQYF,TGCAGTGCTGCGCCCACTGGGGGAGATACGCAGTATTTT,TRBV20-1,NA,many,TRBJ2-3
CASSHRLMNTEAFF,TGTGCCAGCAGCCACCGGTTAATGAACACTGAAGCTTTCTTT,TRBV7-8,NA,many,TRBJ1-1
CASSSFFGTNYGYTF,TGTGCCAGCAGCTCCTTCTTCGGGACTAACTATGGCTACACCTTC,TRBV5-6,NA,many,TRBJ1-2
CASRFPGTANTEAFF,TGTGCCAGCAGATTTCCCGGGACAGCCAACACTGAAGCTTTCTTT,TRBV6-6,TRBD1,many,TRBJ1-1
CASSWGGVGTDTQYF,TGTGCCAGCAGCTGGGGGGGAGTCGGCACAGATACGCAGTATTTT,TRBV7-9,TRBD2,many,TRBJ2-3
CASKTWGNTIYF,TGTGCCAGTAAGACGTGGGGAAACACCATATATTTT,TRBV6-5,NA,many,TRBJ1-3
CSARDAAEYQETQYF,TGCAGTGCTAGAGATGCCGCTGAGTACCAAGAGACCCAGTACTTC,TRBV20-1,NA,many,TRBJ2-5
CASSSSGGALTGELFF,TGCGCCAGCAGCTCGTCAGGGGGCGCGTTAACCGGGGAGCTGTTTTTT,TRBV5-1,TRBD1,many,TRBJ2-2
CASSPGAGNTEAFF,TGCGCCAGCAGCCCCGGAGCGGGGAACACTGAAGCTTTCTTT,TRBV5-1,NA,many,TRBJ1-1
CASSLGPKDEQYF,TGTGCCAGCAGCTTAGGCCCCAAAGACGAGCAGTACTTC,TRBV7-8,NA,many,TRBJ2-7
CASSSVQRMNTEAFF,TGTGCCAGCAGCTCTGTGCAGAGAATGAACACTGAAGCTTTCTTT,TRBV5-6,NA,many,TRBJ1-1
CASSEGPQETQYF,TGTGCCAGCAGCGAGGGACCGCAAGAGACCCAGTACTTC,TRBV3-1,NA,many,TRBJ2-5
CASSSTAFF,TGTGCCAGCAGTTCGACAGCGTTCTTC,TRBV2,NA,many,TRBJ2-1
CASSALETQYF,TGTGCCAGCAGTGCGTTGGAGACCCAGTACTTC,TRBV2,NA,many,TRBJ2-5
CASRDQGFSYEQYF,TGTGCCAGCAGAGACCAGGGGTTCTCCTACGAGCAGTACTTC,TRBV27,NA,many,TRBJ2-7
CASSDRGYNEQFF,TGTGCCAGCAGTGATAGGGGTTACAATGAGCAGTTCTTC,TRBV2,NA,NA,TRBJ2-1
CASSLRRGDGYTF,TGTGCCAGCAGCTTAAGGAGGGGTGATGGCTACACCTTC,TRBV7-3,NA,many,TRBJ1-2
CASSPGQPGEPQHF,TGCGCCAGCAGCCCGGGACAGCCCGGAGAGCCCCAGCATTTT,TRBV5-1,TRBD1,many,TRBJ1-5
CASSVVQGLGSAYEQYF,TGCGCCAGCAGTGTAGTTCAGGGATTGGGTTCCGCCTACGAGCAGTACTTC,TRBV10-1,NA,many,TRBJ2-7
CASSLPLDSPQPGLGHGYTF,TGTGCCAGCAGCTTGCCCCTCGACAGCCCGCAACCCGGTCTCGGACATGGCTACACCTTC,TRBV7-9,NA,many,TRBJ1-2
CASSGKGPSYF,TGTGCCAGCAGTGGCAAAGGCCCGTCGTACTTC,TRBV6-1,NA,many,TRBJ2-4
CASSLSGLGTEAFF,TGTGCCAGCAGCTTGAGTGGGCTAGGAACTGAAGCTTTCTTT,TRBV7-3,NA,many,TRBJ1-1
CASHPREGGDSPLHF,TGTGCAAGTCACCCCCGGGAGGGGGGAGATTCACCCCTCCACTTT,TRBV12-2,NA,NA,TRBJ1-6
CASSYGGGREQYF,TGTGCCAGCAGTTACGGAGGGGGGCGCGAGCAGTACTTC,TRBV6-5,NA,many,TRBJ2-7
CAIGRADYGYTF,TGTGCCATCGGGCGGGCCGACTATGGCTACACCTTC,TRBV10-3,NA,few,TRBJ1-2
CSASSGGTTEQYF,TGCAGTGCTTCTAGCGGGGGGACTACGGAGCAGTACTTC,TRBV20-1,TRBD2,many,TRBJ2-7
CSVRQDGYTF,TGCAGCGTTCGGCAGGATGGCTACACCTTC,TRBV29-1,NA,many,TRBJ1-2
CSARDRDTEQYF,TGCAGTGCTAGAGATCGAGATACCGAGCAGTACTTC,TRBV20-1,NA,many,TRBJ2-7
CATRTGGGYTF,TGTGCCACCCGGACAGGAGGGGGCTACACCTTC,TRBV10-3,TRBD1,many,TRBJ1-2
CASSVDSPGGGQETQYF,TGTGCCAGCAGCGTAGACTCCCCGGGGGGGGGTCAAGAGACCCAGTACTTC,TRBV9,TRBD2,many,TRBJ2-5
CASRTGTEGEKLFF,TGCGCCAGCAGGACCGGGACAGAGGGTGAAAAACTGTTTTTT,TRBV5-1,TRBD1,many,TRBJ1-4
CASSLYNEQYF,TGTGCCAGCAGCTTATATAACGAGCAGTACTTC,TRBV7-9,NA,many,TRBJ2-7
CASTFGQGVEPQHF,TGTGCCAGCACCTTCGGACAGGGGGTCGAACCCCAGCATTTT,TRBV5-6,TRBD1,many,TRBJ1-5
CASSPTTGIFYEQYF,TGCGCCAGCAGCCCTACGACAGGGATCTTCTACGAGCAGTACTTC,TRBV5-1,TRBD1,many,TRBJ2-7
CSASSRTSTDTQYF,TGCAGTGCTAGTTCCAGAACTAGCACAGATACGCAGTATTTT,TRBV20-1,NA,many,TRBJ2-3
CASGLGQNTGELFF,TGCGCCAGCGGCCTGGGACAGAACACCGGGGAGCTGTTTTTT,TRBV5-1,NA,many,TRBJ2-2
CSAPGGAVTNSPLHF,TGCAGTGCTCCCGGGGGGGCAGTAACTAATTCACCCCTCCACTTT,TRBV20-1,NA,many,TRBJ1-6
CASSLTGLDEQYF,TGCGCCAGCAGCTTGACAGGGCTGGACGAGCAGTACTTC,TRBV5-1,NA,many,TRBJ2-7
CSVDLDRNTEAFF,TGCAGCGTTGATCTTGACAGGAACACTGAAGCTTTCTTT,TRBV29-1,NA,many,TRBJ1-1
CASSRDGRTDTQYF,TGCGCCAGCAGCCGCGACGGACGCACAGATACGCAGTATTTT,TRBV5-1,NA,many,TRBJ2-3
CASRNRETDTQYF,TGTGCCAGCAGAAACAGGGAAACAGATACGCAGTATTTT,TRBV12-3/TRBV12-4,NA,many,TRBJ2-3
CASSLDAPGYTF,TGTGCCAGCAGCTTAGATGCCCCGGGCTACACCTTC,TRBV11-2,NA,many,TRBJ1-2
CASSLNSRDTQYF,TGTGCCAGCAGCTTAAATTCGCGGGATACGCAGTATTTT,TRBV7-9,NA,many,TRBJ2-3
CSVEGQTGTEQYF,TGCAGCGTTGAAGGCCAGACAGGGACCGAGCAGTACTTC,TRBV29-1,TRBD1,many,TRBJ2-7
CASSLETFRPEAFF,TGCGCCAGCAGCTTGGAAACCTTTCGGCCTGAAGCTTTCTTT,TRBV5-1,NA,many,TRBJ1-1
CALSQGATGELFF,TGCGCCCTTTCGCAGGGGGCGACCGGGGAGCTGTTTTTT,TRBV10-2,TRBD1,many,TRBJ2-2
CASSPRKGRSSGNTIYF,TGCGCCAGCAGCCCAAGGAAAGGGAGATCCTCTGGAAACACCATATATTTT,TRBV5-1,NA,many,TRBJ1-3
CASSLLQGAPAFF,TGCGCCAGCAGCTTATTACAGGGGGCGCCGGCTTTCTTT,TRBV5-1,TRBD1,many,TRBJ1-1
CASSWGVEQYF,TGCGCCAGCAGCTGGGGGGTCGAGCAGTACTTC,TRBV5-1,NA,many,TRBJ2-7
CSAKDYISSYNEQFF,TGCAGTGCTAAGGACTACATTAGCTCCTACAATGAGCAGTTCTTC,TRBV20-1,NA,many,TRBJ2-1
CASSWAQRIKNIQYF,TGTGCCAGCAGCTGGGCACAGAGAATAAAAAACATTCAGTACTTC,TRBV5-6,NA,many,TRBJ2-4
CASSFTGRGEQYF,TGTGCCAGCAGTTTTACAGGGAGGGGAGAGCAGTACTTC,TRBV7-9,NA,many,TRBJ2-7
CASSYKTGRNGYTF,TGTGCCAGCAGTTACAAGACAGGGAGAAATGGCTACACCTTC,TRBV6-5,TRBD1,many,TRBJ1-2
CASSELDGNNEQFF,TGTGCCAGCAGTGAACTTGACGGAAACAATGAGCAGTTCTTC,TRBV25-1,NA,NA,TRBJ2-1
CSPERGRIDSPLHF,TGCAGCCCGGAGCGAGGGAGGATTGATTCACCCCTCCACTTT,TRBV29-1,NA,many,TRBJ1-6